The sample holds many counts of the clone carrying this T cell receptor beta chain. Its antigen is unidentified. TCRdb re-called the reads through MiXCR, storing one row per CDR3 protein. The sample has 150,000 to 200,000 distinct CDR3 sequences, less than 9.5% seen once. This specimen belongs to a study of T cell repertoires in cytomegalovirus infection. Overall study context: Indications of both CMV infection and matching HLA type were provided by public TCR beta signatures.

The study, taken as a whole, reports: Adding up the frequency of public TCR beta families identified people who carried CMV plus the relevant HLA. HLA-C-restricted CMV clonotypes gave the most frequent clonotype in two of eight donors.

The sequenced sample was PBMCs. The clonotype was recovered from a human donor in good health (CMV status not recorded). Some clones in this sample may be carry-over from other donors' samples.

CDR3 residues: CASNSGTVLTGELFF. The CDR3 DNA is TGTGCCAGCAACTCCGGGACAGTGTTGACCGGGGAGCTGTTTTTT. V gene TRBV7-8 combines with J gene TRBJ2-2; TRBD1 matches at 7 bases. V lost 7 bases and J lost 5; bases outside the gene matches: 10. The CDR3 covers 15 residues. Germline-derived CDR1 and CDR2 are SGHVS and FQNEAQ. Using reference TRBV7-8 and TRBJ2-2 for the parts outside the CDR3, the full variable domain is GAGVSQSPRYKVAKRGQDVALRCDPISGHVSLFWYQQALGQGPEFLTYFQNEAQLDKSGLPSDRFFAERPEGSVSTLKIQRTQQEDSAVYLCASNSGTVLTGELFFGEGSRLTVL.